The 13 T cell receptor beta chains below come from one sample, sequenced in a study of blood T cell repertoires in COVID-19. Repertoires were generated with immunoSEQ multiplex PCR, while TCRdb's copy carries only in-frame clones and drops some. The data hold over 50,000 clones, with roughly 81% observed a single time. The sequencing input was peripheral blood. These receptors all stem from a man older than 75 with acute or convalescent COVID-19.

This clone was counted between two and nine times. This sequence joins TRBV4-2 and TRBJ2-1, with TRBD1 as a possible D gene (6 bases). CDR1 is LGHNA and CDR2 is YNFKEQ in the germline V gene. The CDR3 length is 17 residues. V lost 0 bases, J lost 4 bases, and 16 bases lay in between. CDR3 sequence reads: CASSQEGAARGYNEQFF. The DNA of the CDR3 is TGTGCCAGCAGCCAAGAGGGGGCGGCTAGGGGTTACAATGAGCAGTTCTTC.

The chain links TRBV4-2 to TRBJ2-1, with 10 bases matching TRBD2. The CDR3 length is 15 residues. The ends lost 0 bases at V and 10 bases at J; junction bases unmatched: 6. Germline V gene lookup returns CDR1 LGHNA and CDR2 YNFKEQ. In DNA, the CDR3 is TGTGCCAGCAGCCAAGATAATCTAGCGGGAGAAGAGCAGTTCTTC. Protein sequence: CASSQDNLAGEEQFF.

This clone was detected a few times. This rearrangement joins TRBV6-5 to TRBJ1-5; 7 bases agree with TRBD1. The CDR3 runs 14 residues. Trimming took 9 bases from V and 0 from J; bases not matched to a gene: 5. Per the germline V gene, CDR1 is MNHEY and CDR2 is SVGAGI. CDR3 coding DNA: TGTGCCAGTTGGGACAGAAATAGCAATCAGCCCCAGCATTTT. Amino acid sequence: CASWDRNSNQPQHF.

The chain carries TRBV4-1 and TRBJ2-1; possibly TRBD2 for D (6 bases). Germline values: CDR1 MGHRA, CDR2 YSYEKL. The CDR3 has 16 residues. V was shortened by 1 base and J by 4 bases, with 14 bases between the two germline ends. CDR3 sequence reads: CASSQGRGGRYNEQFF. CDR3 DNA sequence: TGCGCCAGCAGCCAAGGGAGGGGAGGAAGGTACAATGAGCAGTTCTTC.

The CDR3 bases are TGTGCCAGCAGCTTAGTCCAAGACAGGGCGGCGGCTTTCTTT. It yields the protein CASSLVQDRAAAFF. J is TRBJ1-1 and V is TRBV7-9; TRBD1 agrees at 7 bases. V shed 1 base and J 11 bases; nucleotides not matched to a gene: 10. Germline CDR1 reads SEHNR; CDR2 reads FQNEAQ (reference sequence). CDR3 length equals 14 residues.

This chain joins TRBV7-2 and TRBJ1-1, with a possible D match to TRBD1 (5 bases). Trimming stripped 5 bases from V and 5 bases from J, with 21 bases between. From germline, CDR1 is SGHTA and CDR2 FQGNSA. The CDR3 is 16 residues long. The CDR3 region is CASSPDMGRVSTEAFF. The DNA for the CDR3 is TGTGCCAGCAGCCCAGACATGGGCAGGGTCAGTACTGAAGCTTTCTTT.

This chain joins TRBV29-1 and TRBJ2-5, with D tentatively TRBD1 (5 bases). Germline V lookup: CDR1 SQVTM, CDR2 ANQGSEA. This CDR3 contains 12 residues. The CDR3 reads CGARQAMETQYF. In nucleotides, the CDR3 is TGCGGGGCCAGACAAGCAATGGAGACCCAGTACTTC.

The chain uses TRBV2 and TRBJ2-3; TRBD2 agrees at 7 bases. The CDR3 runs to 12 residues. Germline V gene lookup returns CDR1 SNHLY and CDR2 FYNNEI. Trimming cost V 5 bases and J 10 bases; bases outside gene matches: 6. The CDR3, as DNA: TGTGCCAGCAGTCAGACTAGCAATGCGCAGTATTTT. It is translated as CASSQTSNAQYF.

The chain has TRBV28 and TRBJ1-1; 7 positions agree with TRBD1. The CDR3 covers 15 residues. The trim removed 5 bases at V and 1 base at J, leaving 7 bases unmatched. The germline V gene encodes CDR1 MDHEN and CDR2 SYDVKM. The CDR3 region is CASSTTGNENTEAFF. CDR3 DNA: TGTGCCAGCAGTACGACAGGGAACGAGAACACTGAAGCTTTCTTT.

There are a few counts of this clone. This chain links TRBV9 with TRBJ1-1, with a possible D match to TRBD1 (6 bases). V gave up 2 bases and J gave up 2 bases, with 7 bases separating them. The V gene's germline CDR1 is SGDLS and CDR2 YYNGEE. CDR3 size: 13 residues. The CDR3 spells CASSVGANTEAFF. In DNA, the CDR3 is TGTGCCAGCAGCGTGGGGGCTAACACTGAAGCTTTCTTT.

This clone has only a few counts. The gene calls are TRBV6-2 or TRBV6-3 and TRBJ2-7, with D possibly being TRBD1 (6 bases). The V end was cut by 5 bases, the J end by 1 base, with 15 bases between. The germline V gene encodes CDR1 MNHEY and CDR2 SVGEGT. The CDR3 has 15 residues. CDR3 region: CASSVDRKTSYEQYF. The CDR3 DNA is TGTGCCAGCAGTGTAGACAGGAAGACATCCTACGAGCAGTACTTC.

J is TRBJ2-7 and V is TRBV29-1, with D possibly TRBD1 on 5 matching bases. The CDR3 spans 12 residues. V lost 6 bases, J lost 3 bases, and 12 bases lay in between. Germline loops: CDR1 SQVTM, CDR2 ANQGSEA. CDR3 nucleotide sequence: TGCAGCGTCTCAGGGCCTCACTACGAGCAGTACTTC. Its translation: CSVSGPHYEQYF.

A few counts support this clone. The genes are TRBV28 and TRBJ1-1; 7 nucleotides match TRBD1. Unmatched junction bases numbered 11, after V lost 6 bases and J lost 4 bases. The germline CDR1 and CDR2 sequences are MDHEN and SYDVKM. The CDR3 is 15 amino acids. This CDR3 is CASSSPRDRSTEAFF. The DNA for the CDR3 is TGTGCCAGCAGCTCCCCGCGGGACAGATCCACTGAAGCTTTCTTT.